This T cell receptor beta chain was obtained from a study of blood T cell repertoires in COVID-19. The overall study: The samples span acute and convalescent COVID-19 from the United States, Italy and Spain.

With 4 bases removed from V and 0 bases from J, the gap between germline ends came to 15 bases. Germline CDR1 and CDR2: SGHRS and YFSETQ. The CDR3 contains 16 residues. Under the authors' procedure: Reference gene primer amplification yielded estimated nucleated cell counts. Repertoires were generated with immunoSEQ multiplex PCR, while TCRdb's copy carries only in-frame clones and drops some. Clonal size and the V and J genes are those of that table, whereas D and trimming came from the DNA. Seen here are about 60,000 clones, about 80% observed once, and the top ten hold 3.5% to 4.5%. The sample consisted of peripheral blood. This TCR came from a man in his sixties with acute or convalescent COVID-19. This sequence joins TRBV5-1 and TRBJ2-3; D might be TRBD2 (5 bases). The CDR3 DNA is TGCGCCAGCAGCCTTCCGACGGACTCTAGCACAGATACGCAGTATTTT. Amino acids: CASSLPTDSSTDTQYF.